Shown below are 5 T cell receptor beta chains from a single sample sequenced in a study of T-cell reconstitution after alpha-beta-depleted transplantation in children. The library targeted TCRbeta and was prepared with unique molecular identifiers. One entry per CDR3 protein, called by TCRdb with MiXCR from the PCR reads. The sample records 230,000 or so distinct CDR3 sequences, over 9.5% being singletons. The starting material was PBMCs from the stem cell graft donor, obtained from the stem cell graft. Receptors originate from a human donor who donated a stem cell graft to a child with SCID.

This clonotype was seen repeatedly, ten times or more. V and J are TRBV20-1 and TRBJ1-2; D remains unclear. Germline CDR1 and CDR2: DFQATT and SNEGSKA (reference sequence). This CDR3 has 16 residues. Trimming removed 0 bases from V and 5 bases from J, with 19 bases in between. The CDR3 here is CSARDKSRVTPYGYTF. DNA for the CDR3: TGCAGTGCTAGAGATAAGAGTCGGGTGACCCCATATGGCTACACCTTC.

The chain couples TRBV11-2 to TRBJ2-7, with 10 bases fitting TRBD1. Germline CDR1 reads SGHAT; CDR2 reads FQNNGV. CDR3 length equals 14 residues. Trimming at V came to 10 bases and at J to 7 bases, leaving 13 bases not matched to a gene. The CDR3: CATRRTGGLNEQYF. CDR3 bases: TGTGCCACTCGTCGGACAGGGGGTTTAAATGAGCAGTACTTC.

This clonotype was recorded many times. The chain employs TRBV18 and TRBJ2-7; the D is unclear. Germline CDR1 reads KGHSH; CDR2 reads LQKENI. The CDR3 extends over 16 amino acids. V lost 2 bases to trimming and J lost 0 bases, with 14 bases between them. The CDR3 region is CASSPGVGLDSYEQYF. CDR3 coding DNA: TGTGCCAGCTCACCAGGTGTAGGTCTTGACTCCTACGAGCAGTACTTC.

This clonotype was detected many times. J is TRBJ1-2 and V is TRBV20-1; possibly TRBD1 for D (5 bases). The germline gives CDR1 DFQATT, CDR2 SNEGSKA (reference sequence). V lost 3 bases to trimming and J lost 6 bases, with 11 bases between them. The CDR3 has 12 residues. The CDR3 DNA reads TGCAGTGCTAGGAGCAGGGATCATGGCTACACCTTC. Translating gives CSARSRDHGYTF.

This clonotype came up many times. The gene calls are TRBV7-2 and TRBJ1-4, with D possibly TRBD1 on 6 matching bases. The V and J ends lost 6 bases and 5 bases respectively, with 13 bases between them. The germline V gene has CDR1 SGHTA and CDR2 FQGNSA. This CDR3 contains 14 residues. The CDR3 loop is CASSIDRTNEKLFF. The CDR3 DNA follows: TGTGCCAGCAGTATAGACAGGACCAATGAAAAACTGTTTTTT.